The entry below describes one TCR beta chain. The antigen is undetermined. Libraries were prepared by immunoSEQ multiplex PCR; TCRdb keeps only in-frame clonotypes and omits some of them. Of fewer than 120,000 clones listed, roughly 88% are singletons. This CDR3 spans 15 amino acids. Germline CDR1 and CDR2: SGHDT and YYEEEE. Trimming cost V 4 bases and J 4 bases; bases outside gene matches: 9. The sample comes from a study of cytomegalovirus exposure and HLA in healthy donors. Overall study: A later analysis reported the same platform for the roughly 120 validation repertoires and the roughly 670 first-cohort repertoires.

Study observations and caveats: The classifier was said to identify cytomegalovirus status with high specificity and sensitivity. Confirmation in vitro established that three CMV-associated chains were specific for CMV antigens.

The donors were in the approximately 110-subject validation cohort; that cohort was separate from the approximately 670-subject first cohort. V and J are TRBV5-6 and TRBJ1-2; 8 bases align to TRBD1. The origin of this receptor is a woman aged 25-40 years in good health and CMV-seropositive. Sequencing was done on a sample of PBMCs. CDR3 residues: CASSARTGWGYGYTF. CDR3 DNA: TGTGCCAGCAGCGCCCGGACAGGGTGGGGCTATGGCTACACCTTC.